The sequence of this TCR beta chain was determined in a study of regulatory T cells in long-lasting Graves disease. Across the whole study: In persistent Graves' disease, antithyroid drugs had been taken for over 5 years and TSH receptor antibodies stayed positive. Study-level findings and limits: The persistent group shared about 2,500 public clonotypes, more than the approximately 1,000 shared by new patients.

Time point here: persistent/refractory GD, antithyroid drugs over 5 years with positive TRAb. Scientists built the TCR library using RNA that was extracted from PBMCs. Diagnosing Graves' disease relied on the American Thyroid Association guidelines. For TCR beta, libraries came from iRepertoire HTBI primers and Arm-PCR of CDR3 regions. TCRdb processed the multiplex PCR reads anew with MiXCR; each CDR3 protein has one entry. The table records some 370,000 distinct CDR3 sequences, around 21% of them present only once. The table lists this clonotype with many counts. Its specificity is not known. The material sequenced was peripheral blood mononuclear cells (PBMCs), taken when the disease was refractory, from a patient treated with antithyroid drugs. The clonotype comes from a female donor with Graves disease.

As DNA, the CDR3 is TGTGCCACCAGTGATCGGAAAGGCGGCTCCTACGAGCAGTACTTC. Translation: CATSDRKGGSYEQYF. This chain connects TRBV24-1 to TRBJ2-7; D is ambiguous. Germline-derived CDR1 and CDR2 are KGHDR and SFDVKD. This CDR3 is built from 15 residues. V lost 3 bases to trimming and J lost 0 bases, with 11 bases between them.